The present entry profiles one TCR beta chain with its context. Data came from immunoSEQ multiplex PCR; TCRdb stores just in-frame clones and leaves some out. Altogether 75,000 to 90,000 clones are present, more than 90% being singletons, with the ten largest covering roughly 0.22%. This CDR3 is 17 amino acids long. Per the germline V gene, CDR1 is SGHDT and CDR2 is YYEEEE. Trimming took 7 bases from V and 1 from J, leaving 21 bases between them. These data come from a study of T cell changes during pregnancy in multiple sclerosis. The source is a female donor with multiple sclerosis, enrolled in a pregnancy study. Sample: CD4+ T cells from peripheral blood mononuclear cells, taken before pregnancy. This chain joins TRBV5-6 and TRBJ1-5, with D unresolved. The CDR3 spells CASSRRAGVGSNQPQHF. The CDR3 DNA reads as TGTGCCAGCTCACGGAGGGCAGGTGTTGGCAGCAATCAGCCCCAGCATTTT.